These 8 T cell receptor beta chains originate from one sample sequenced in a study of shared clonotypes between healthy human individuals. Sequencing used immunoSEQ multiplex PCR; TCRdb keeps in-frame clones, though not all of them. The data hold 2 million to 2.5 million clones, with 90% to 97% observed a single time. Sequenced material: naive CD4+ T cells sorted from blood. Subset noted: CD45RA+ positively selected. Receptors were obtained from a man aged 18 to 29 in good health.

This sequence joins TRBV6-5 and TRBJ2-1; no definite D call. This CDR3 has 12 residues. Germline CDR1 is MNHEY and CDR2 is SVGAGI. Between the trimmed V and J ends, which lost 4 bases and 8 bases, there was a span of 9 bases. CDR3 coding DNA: TGTGCCAGCAGTTTCCATGGGGATGAGCAGTTCTTC. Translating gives CASSFHGDEQFF.

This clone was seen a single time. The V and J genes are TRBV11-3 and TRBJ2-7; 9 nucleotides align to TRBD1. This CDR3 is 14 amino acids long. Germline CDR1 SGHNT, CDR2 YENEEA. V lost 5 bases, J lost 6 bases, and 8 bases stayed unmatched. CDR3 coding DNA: TGTGCCAGCAGCGAGGGACAGGGTGGGTTCGAGCAGTACTTC. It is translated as CASSEGQGGFEQYF.

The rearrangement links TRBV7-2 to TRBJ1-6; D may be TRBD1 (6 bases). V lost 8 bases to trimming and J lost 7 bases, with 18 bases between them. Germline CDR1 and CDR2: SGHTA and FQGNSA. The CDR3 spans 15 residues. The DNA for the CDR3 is TGTGCCAGCCGACCCCCGGACAGACAAAATTCACCCCTCCACTTT. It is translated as CASRPPDRQNSPLHF.

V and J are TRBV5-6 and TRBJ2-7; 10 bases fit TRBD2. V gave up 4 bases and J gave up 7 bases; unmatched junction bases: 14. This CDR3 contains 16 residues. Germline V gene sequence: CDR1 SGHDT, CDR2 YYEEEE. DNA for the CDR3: TGTGCCAGCAGCCACCCCTCGAGCGGGAGGGCCCAGGAGCAGTACTTC. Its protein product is CASSHPSSGRAQEQYF.

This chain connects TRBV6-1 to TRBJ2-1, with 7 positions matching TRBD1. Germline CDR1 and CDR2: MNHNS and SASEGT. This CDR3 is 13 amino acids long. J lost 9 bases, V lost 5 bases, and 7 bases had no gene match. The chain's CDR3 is CASSLLQGTEQFF. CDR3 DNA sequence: TGTGCCAGCAGTCTATTACAGGGGACTGAGCAGTTCTTC.

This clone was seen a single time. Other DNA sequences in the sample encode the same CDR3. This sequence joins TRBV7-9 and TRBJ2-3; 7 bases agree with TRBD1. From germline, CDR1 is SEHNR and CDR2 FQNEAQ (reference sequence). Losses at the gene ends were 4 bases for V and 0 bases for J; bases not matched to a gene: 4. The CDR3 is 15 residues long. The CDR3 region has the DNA TGTGCCAGCAGCTCGGGACAGACTAGCACAGATACGCAGTATTTT. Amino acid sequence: CASSSGQTSTDTQYF.

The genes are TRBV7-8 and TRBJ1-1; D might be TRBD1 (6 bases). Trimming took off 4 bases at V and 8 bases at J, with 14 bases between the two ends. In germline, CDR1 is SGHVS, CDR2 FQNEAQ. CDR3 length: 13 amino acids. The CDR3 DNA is TGTGCCAGCAGCTGGGGGCGCATGGGCGAAGCTTTCTTT. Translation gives CASSWGRMGEAFF.

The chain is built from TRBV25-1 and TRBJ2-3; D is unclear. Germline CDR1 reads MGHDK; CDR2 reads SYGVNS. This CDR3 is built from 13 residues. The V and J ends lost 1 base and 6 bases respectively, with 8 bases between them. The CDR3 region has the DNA TGTGCCAGCAGTGAATCGCCCCGGGATACGCAGTATTTT. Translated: CASSESPRDTQYF.